Below are 32 T cell receptor beta chains sequenced from a single sample in a study of T cell responses to AZD1222 COVID-19 vaccine. The table came from immunoSEQ multiplex PCR; TCRdb's copy has only in-frame clones and leaves some out. The sample carries about 140,000 clones, around 90% recorded once. The sequencing here drew on peripheral blood, taken on day 0 of AZD1222 vaccination. The receptors stem from an adult in good health.

The chain has TRBV19 and TRBJ1-4, with D tentatively TRBD1 (5 bases). CDR3 length: 16 residues. CDR1 LNHDA and CDR2 SQIVND come from the germline V gene (reference sequence). V lost 5 bases and J lost 8, with 21 bases in between. Here the CDR3 reads CASSPYGALAEEKLFF. CDR3 nucleotides: TGTGCCAGTAGTCCTTACGGGGCCCTGGCGGAGGAAAAACTGTTTTTT.

The rearrangement links TRBV5-3 to TRBJ1-6; TRBD1 agrees at 10 bases. TRBV5-3 belongs to the ORF category, with a function that is uncertain. The CDR3 consists of 20 residues. V was clipped by 5 bases and J by 0 bases; unmatched bases: 14. As DNA, the CDR3 is TGTGCCAGAAGTTACGACAGGGGGCTATTTCGGAGCTCCTATAATTCACCCCTCCACTTT. Its translation: CARSYDRGLFRSSYNSPLHF.

V gene TRBV28 combines with J gene TRBJ1-2; 8 nucleotides line up with TRBD1. The V segment lost 6 bases and the J segment 3 bases; nucleotides outside the gene matches: 6. The CDR3 totals 14 residues. Germline CDR1 and CDR2: MDHEN and SYDVKM. The CDR3 loop is CASRHAGQDYGYTF. DNA of the CDR3: TGTGCCAGCAGACACGCGGGACAGGACTATGGCTACACCTTC.

V and J are TRBV6-5 and TRBJ2-3; no firm D call. The length of the CDR3 is 15 residues. Germline V gives CDR1 MNHEY, CDR2 SVGAGI. Trimming took off 6 bases at V and 5 bases at J, with 18 bases between the two ends. The chain's CDR3 is CASSVQKPRGDTQYF. In DNA, the CDR3 is TGTGCCAGCAGCGTCCAGAAACCCCGAGGAGATACGCAGTATTTT.

As to this clone: One end of the junction does not line up with germline, which may come from a read error. This chain connects TRBV5-5 to TRBJ1-2, with D maybe TRBD1 (5 bases). The CDR3 has 15 residues. CDR1 and CDR2 (germline): SGHKS, YYEKEE (reference sequence). Written as DNA, the CDR3 is TGTGCCAGCACCTTGGCAAAGGGGATCGACTATGGCTACACCTTC. Amino acid sequence: CASTLAKGIDYGYTF.

The chain joins TRBV7-9 to TRBJ2-1; 7 nucleotides align to TRBD2. The CDR3 length is 15 residues. The ends lost 1 base at V and 12 bases at J; junction bases unmatched: 12. Germline CDR1 and CDR2: SEHNR and FQNEAQ (reference sequence). The CDR3 spells CASSLVERGPPGQFF. CDR3 nucleotide sequence: TGTGCCAGCAGCTTAGTTGAGCGGGGCCCCCCCGGGCAGTTCTTC.

The gene calls are TRBV6-2 or TRBV6-3 and TRBJ2-1, with 13 nucleotides matching TRBD2. The germline V gene has CDR1 MNHEY and CDR2 SVGEGT. Germline trimming cut 5 bases from V and 4 bases from J; bases unmatched to any gene: 5. This CDR3 has 16 residues. The CDR3 protein is CASSRRTSGGYNEQFF. The CDR3, as DNA: TGTGCCAGCAGTCGTAGGACTAGCGGGGGATACAATGAGCAGTTCTTC.

The gene calls are TRBV6-5 and TRBJ1-6; TRBD1 might be the D (6 bases). This CDR3 has 13 residues. CDR1 is MNHEY, CDR2 SVGAGI, per germline. The V end lost 6 bases, the J end lost 9 bases, and 12 bases lay between the germline ends. Written as DNA, the CDR3 is TGTGCCAGCAGGCGCAGGGGTTTTTCACCCCTCCACTTT. It codes for CASRRRGFSPLHF.

This clone was seen once. The chain joins TRBV11-3 to TRBJ2-1; 12 bases map to TRBD2. The germline CDR1 and CDR2 sequences are SGHNT and YENEEA. V trimming: 3 bases; J trimming: 8 bases; junction bases outside the gene matches: 5. The CDR3 has 15 amino acids. In DNA, the CDR3 is TGTGCCAGCAGCTTCACTAGCGGGAGGAGGGATGAGCAGTTCTTC. It specifies CASSFTSGRRDEQFF.

CDR3 nucleotide sequence: TGTGCCAGCAGCTCAGAGGGTTTGGATACCGGGGAGCTGTTTTTT. It is translated as CASSSEGLDTGELFF. This chain uses TRBV9 with TRBJ2-2, with TRBD2 as a possible D gene (5 bases). The V gene lost 4 bases and the J gene lost 5 bases, with 15 bases spanning the gap. The germline V gene has CDR1 SGDLS and CDR2 YYNGEE. The CDR3 contains 15 residues.

V usage is TRBV19 and J usage is TRBJ1-2, with D maybe TRBD1 (6 bases). The CDR3 extends over 15 amino acids. CDR1 is LNHDA and CDR2 is SQIVND in the germline V gene (reference sequence). Trimming removed 5 bases at V and 4 bases at J, with 17 bases between. The CDR3 loop reads CASSPGLSRGYGYTF. The DNA of the CDR3 is TGTGCCAGTAGTCCGGGTTTATCCAGGGGCTATGGCTACACCTTC.

V usage is TRBV4-1 and J usage is TRBJ1-6; the match to TRBD1 covers 8 bases. After removal of 5 bases from V and 0 bases from J, the junction contained 6 bases not matched to a gene. In germline, CDR1 is MGHRA, CDR2 YSYEKL. The CDR3 length is 17 residues. The CDR3 loop is CASSWGQARSYNSPLHF. The CDR3 coding sequence is TGCGCCAGCAGCTGGGGACAGGCCCGCTCCTATAATTCACCCCTCCACTTT.

The chain links TRBV29-1 to TRBJ1-2, with D tentatively TRBD1 (5 bases). CDR1 SQVTM and CDR2 ANQGSEA come from the germline V gene. V was trimmed by 7 bases and J by 8 bases, leaving 14 bases between them. The CDR3 length is 11 residues. CDR3 loop: CSDGRGGGYTF. The DNA of the CDR3 is TGCAGCGATGGGAGGGGAGGCGGCTACACCTTC.

This sequence joins TRBV11-2 and TRBJ1-1, with 9 positions matching TRBD1. CDR1 and CDR2 (germline): SGHAT, FQNNGV. This CDR3 region has 17 residues. With 5 bases clipped from V and 0 bases from J, the junction kept 10 bases outside the gene matches. This CDR3 reads CASSQRGQGRVNTEAFF. The CDR3 nucleotides read TGTGCCAGCAGCCAACGTGGACAGGGGCGGGTGAACACTGAAGCTTTCTTT.

Only a few counts were recorded for this clone. The rearrangement links TRBV5-5 to TRBJ1-1, with TRBD1 as a possible D gene (5 bases). Germline values: CDR1 SGHKS, CDR2 YYEKEE (reference sequence). The CDR3 totals 19 residues. The V end was cut by 4 bases, the J end by 0 bases, with 25 bases between. The CDR3 DNA sequence: TGTGCCAGCAGCCTAACATCATATGGGGGGAGGGAGGTGAACACTGAAGCTTTCTTT. Encoded protein: CASSLTSYGGREVNTEAFF.

The chain uses TRBV7-6 and TRBJ1-6, with no clear D. Deletions cut 5 bases from V and 7 bases from J, with 12 bases between. Germline V gene data show CDR1 as SGHVS and CDR2 as FNYEAQ. The CDR3 is 14 residues long. The CDR3 here is CASSHTWINSPLHF. The CDR3 DNA reads TGTGCCAGCAGCCACACTTGGATAAATTCACCCCTCCACTTT.

This clone occurred once. The chain couples TRBV3-1 (or the pseudogene TRBV3-2) to TRBJ2-2; D is undetermined. V was cut by 4 bases and J by 1 base, with 4 bases left in between. The CDR3 has 13 amino acids. CDR1 is LGHDT and CDR2 is YNNKEL in the germline V gene (reference sequence). CDR3 coding DNA: TGTGCCAGCAGCCGTCAGAACACCGGGGAGCTGTTTTTT. Amino acids: CASSRQNTGELFF.

The V call is TRBV7-2, the J call TRBJ2-2; 11 positions agree with TRBD2. Germline CDR1 reads SGHTA; CDR2 reads FQGNSA. The CDR3 totals 15 residues. V dropped 3 bases and J dropped 4; count of bases not matched to a gene: 1. The CDR3 protein is CASSLGLAATGELFF. CDR3 coding DNA: TGTGCCAGCAGCTTGGGACTAGCGGCCACCGGGGAGCTGTTTTTT.

The chain is built from TRBV27 and TRBJ2-7, with TRBD2 as a possible D gene (5 bases). The V gene lost 7 bases and the J gene lost 5 bases, with 15 bases spanning the gap. The CDR3 extends over 13 amino acids. Germline lookup yields CDR1 MNHEY and CDR2 SMNVEV (reference sequence). The CDR3: CASTLRPGNEQYF. The CDR3 nucleotides are TGTGCCAGCACCCTTAGGCCGGGGAACGAGCAGTACTTC.

As DNA, the CDR3 is TGCGCCAGCAGCACGGACAGCTTGAACACTGAAGCTTTCTTT. It specifies CASSTDSLNTEAFF. The gene calls are TRBV5-1 and TRBJ1-1; tentative D call: TRBD1 (6 bases). The V and J ends lost 4 bases and 0 bases respectively, with 10 bases between them. This CDR3 comprises 14 residues. Germline V CDR1 and CDR2: SGHRS, YFSETQ.

This sequence joins TRBV4-3 and TRBJ1-6; no firm D call. V was cut by 3 bases and J by 6 bases, with 6 bases left in between. CDR1 and CDR2 from the germline V gene are LGHNA and YSLEER. CDR3 length: 13 residues. This CDR3 is CASSQARNSPLHF. The CDR3 DNA reads TGCGCCAGCAGCCAGGCTCGTAATTCACCCCTCCACTTT.

The chain couples TRBV19 to TRBJ2-1; D unclear. CDR3 length equals 15 residues. Trimming removed 4 bases from V and 6 bases from J, with 16 bases in between. The germline gives CDR1 LNHDA, CDR2 SQIVND (reference sequence). CDR3 loop: CASSTRVTQLNEQFF. The CDR3 region has the DNA TGTGCCAGTAGTACCCGGGTCACCCAACTCAATGAGCAGTTCTTC.

V is TRBV19 and J is TRBJ2-2; 15 bases are a match to TRBD2. The length of the CDR3 is 17 residues. Trimming at V came to 6 bases and at J to 8 bases, leaving 10 bases not matched to a gene. From germline, CDR1 is LNHDA and CDR2 SQIVND (reference sequence). The CDR3, as DNA: TGTGCCAGTAGGGGCTGGACTAGCGGGAGGGCCGGTGGGGAGCTGTTTTTT. The encoded protein is CASRGWTSGRAGGELFF. The variable domain in full, with the rest retrieved from reference TRBV19 and TRBJ2-2, is DGGITQSPKYLFRKEGQNVTLSCEQNLNHDAMYWYRQDPGQGLRLIYYSQIVNDFQKGDIAEGYSVSREKKESFPLTVTSAQKNPTAFYLCASRGWTSGRAGGELFFGEGSRLTVL.

The V call is TRBV11-2, the J call TRBJ2-7, with D perhaps assigned TRBD1 or TRBD2 (5 bases each). This CDR3 has 14 residues. Germline V gene data show CDR1 as SGHAT and CDR2 as FQNNGV. Trimming took off 6 bases at V and 2 bases at J, with 14 bases between the two ends. The CDR3 DNA sequence: TGTGCCAGCAGACTAGAGAGGGGTGCCTACGAGCAGTACTTC. Protein sequence: CASRLERGAYEQYF.

The chain uses TRBV11-1 and TRBJ1-1, with unresolved D. The CDR3 is 14 residues long. V lost 8 bases, J lost 1 base, and 14 bases lay in between. The V gene's germline CDR1 is SGHAT and CDR2 FQDESV (reference sequence). CDR3 loop: CASDRMAANTEAFF. The CDR3 DNA is TGTGCCAGCGACCGAATGGCGGCGAACACTGAAGCTTTCTTT.

CDR3 in DNA: TGTGCCAGCAGCCCCCAATGGGGTTTGACCACTGAAGCTTTCTTT. Protein sequence: CASSPQWGLTTEAFF. V is TRBV9 and J is TRBJ1-1; unclear D gene. Trimming stripped 4 bases from V and 4 bases from J, with 17 bases between. The length of the CDR3 is 15 residues. Looked up from germline, CDR1 is SGDLS and CDR2 is YYNGEE.

The rearrangement links TRBV15 to TRBJ2-1; TRBD2 agrees at 7 bases. Germline loops: CDR1 LNHNV, CDR2 YYDKDF (reference sequence). V was clipped by 5 bases and J by 2 bases; unmatched bases: 3. There are 14 residues in the CDR3. CDR3 sequence reads: CATSGGGAYNEQFF. The CDR3 bases are TGTGCCACCAGCGGCGGGGGAGCCTACAATGAGCAGTTCTTC. The full variable domain, with the rest looked up from reference TRBV15 and TRBJ2-1, is DAMVIQNPRYQVTQFGKPVTLSCSQTLNHNVMYWYQQKSSQAPKLLFHYYDKDFNNEADTPDNFQSRRPNTSFCFLDIRSPGLGDTAMYLCATSGGGAYNEQFFGPGTRLTVL.

The J gene is TRBJ2-5, the V gene TRBV28; a weak D match, TRBD2 (5 bases). Trimming cost V 5 bases and J 2 bases, with 15 bases left between them. CDR3 length: 15 amino acids. Germline CDR1 is MDHEN and CDR2 is SYDVKM. CDR3 bases: TGTGCCAGCAGTCAGAGCGAGGGAAAGCAAGAGACCCAGTACTTC. Protein sequence: CASSQSEGKQETQYF.

The chain is built from TRBV18 and TRBJ2-7; a weak D match, TRBD2 (5 bases). The CDR3 contains 13 residues. Germline V gene data show CDR1 as KGHSH and CDR2 as LQKENI. V shed 2 bases and J shed 3 bases, with 8 bases lying between them. For the CDR3, the DNA is TGTGCCAGCTCACCATTGGGAGACTACGAGCAGTACTTC. Residues: CASSPLGDYEQYF.

The chain carries TRBV7-9 and TRBJ1-5, with 10 bases matching TRBD1. CDR3 size: 14 residues. Germline CDR1 SEHNR, CDR2 FQNEAQ (reference sequence). The ends lost 5 bases at V and 4 bases at J; junction bases unmatched: 2. Written as DNA, the CDR3 is TGTGCCAGCAGCCGGACAGGGGGAAATCAGCCCCAGCATTTT. Protein: CASSRTGGNQPQHF.

The chain employs TRBV19 and TRBJ2-5; D gene ambiguous. The germline V and J ends were trimmed by 3 bases and 2 bases, with 10 bases remaining between them. This CDR3 comprises 14 residues. From germline, CDR1 is LNHDA and CDR2 SQIVND (reference sequence). CDR3 amino acids: CASSIGGVQETQYF. The CDR3 coding sequence is TGTGCCAGTAGTATTGGCGGAGTTCAAGAGACCCAGTACTTC.

This chain links TRBV24-1 with TRBJ1-5; D perhaps matches TRBD1 (5 bases). The germline gives CDR1 KGHDR, CDR2 SFDVKD. Between the trimmed V and J ends, which lost 8 bases and 2 bases, there was a span of 21 bases. This CDR3 spans 17 amino acids. CDR3 bases: TGTGCCACCACTACTATGGGGGGATCTTGGGGCAATCAGCCCCAGCATTTT. This translates into CATTTMGGSWGNQPQHF.